The entry below gives a single T cell receptor beta chain sequence along with its context. In the study's own analysis: Estimation of nucleated cell counts was performed using reference gene primer amplification. Using immunoSEQ multiplex PCR, the repertoire was profiled, and TCRdb retains in-frame clones only, with some absent. The DNA was the basis for D and trimming; V, J and clone size are from that table. The sample carries around 370,000 clones, about 90% recorded once. The data are from a study of blood T cell repertoires in COVID-19. Across the whole study: Samples taken during acute and convalescent COVID-19 were collected in the United States, Italy and Spain.

V lost 6 bases, J lost 9 bases, and 24 bases lay in between. The CDR3 is made up of 16 amino acids. Looked up from germline, CDR1 is MDHEN and CDR2 is SYDVKM. The sample consisted of peripheral blood. The chain uses TRBV28 and TRBJ1-5; TRBD1 might be the D (5 bases). This clonotype was obtained from a woman in her 70s with COVID-19, enrolled during active disease. The CDR3 DNA is TGTGCCAGCAGCTCCGCCTGGGGCACGGCTAACGTGCCCCAGCATTTT. Its translation is CASSSAWGTANVPQHF.